These 17 T cell receptor beta chains came from one sample sequenced in a study of beta chain features in type 1 diabetes. The entirety of the isolated RNA underwent reverse transcription, so expressed TCRB transcripts were sequenced. Only in-frame clones appear in the TCRdb table, and some are missing; sequencing was by immunoSEQ multiplex PCR. The data contain about 360,000 clones, around 12% of them singletons. Sequenced input: naive CD4+ T cells from blood. All receptors derive from a young man in good health.

The chain joins TRBV7-2 to TRBJ2-5, with 8 bases fitting TRBD1. Germline V gene lookup returns CDR1 SGHTA and CDR2 FQGNSA. CDR3 length: 14 residues. The V segment lost 5 bases and the J segment 14 bases; nucleotides outside the gene matches: 16. The CDR3 spells CASSIRQGSPISYF. The CDR3 nucleotides read TGTGCCAGCAGCATACGACAGGGGTCCCCAATCTCTTACTTC.

The chain is built from TRBV6-5 and TRBJ1-2; D might be TRBD1 (6 bases). The V end lost 1 base, the J end lost 2 bases, and 14 bases lay between the germline ends. The CDR3 covers 16 residues. The germline V gene encodes CDR1 MNHEY and CDR2 SVGAGI. The CDR3 region is CASSYYPGQGNYGYTF. In nucleotides, the CDR3 is TGTGCCAGCAGTTACTACCCCGGGCAGGGGAACTATGGCTACACCTTC.

The gene calls are TRBV29-1 and TRBJ1-1; possibly TRBD1 for D (6 bases). V was cut by 8 bases and J by 0 bases, with 16 bases left in between. There are 14 residues in the CDR3. In germline, CDR1 is SQVTM, CDR2 ANQGSEA. The CDR3 bases are TGCAGCTTCCGGCAGGACAGCATGAACACTGAAGCTTTCTTT. Its protein product is CSFRQDSMNTEAFF.

This clone has just a few counts. V gene TRBV11-1 combines with J gene TRBJ2-5, with 7 bases identical to TRBD1. The germline CDR1 and CDR2 sequences are SGHAT and FQDESV (reference sequence). With 5 bases clipped from V and 1 base from J, the junction kept 4 bases outside the gene matches. CDR3 size: 14 residues. CDR3 nucleotides: TGTGCCAGCAGCCCCCGGACAGGCCAAGAGACCCAGTACTTC. Translating gives CASSPRTGQETQYF.

This clone was seen a handful of times. The chain employs TRBV9 and TRBJ2-2, with D perhaps TRBD2 (5 bases). In germline, CDR1 is SGDLS, CDR2 YYNGEE. V was shortened by 0 bases and J by 8 bases, with 20 bases between the two germline ends. The length of the CDR3 is 17 residues. The CDR3 bases are TGTGCCAGCAGCGTAGATTGGGGTGGAGGAGAATTTGGGGAGCTGTTTTTT. Translated, it gives CASSVDWGGGEFGELFF.

This clone turned up a few times. The V and J genes are TRBV11-2 and TRBJ1-6, with D perhaps TRBD1 (5 bases). V gave up 1 base and J gave up 10 bases, with 17 bases separating them. Germline values: CDR1 SGHAT, CDR2 FQNNGV. The CDR3 covers 16 residues. CDR3 protein: CASSLGMQGVGSPLHF. The CDR3 DNA sequence: TGTGCCAGCAGCTTAGGTATGCAGGGTGTCGGATCACCCCTCCACTTT.

Only a few counts were recorded for this clone. This rearrangement joins TRBV30 to TRBJ2-7; D gene ambiguous. With 1 base removed from V and 3 bases from J, the gap between germline ends came to 10 bases. This CDR3 region has 13 residues. The germline gives CDR1 GTSNPN, CDR2 SVGIG (reference sequence). CDR3 residues: CAWSDFSGYEQYF. CDR3 DNA: TGTGCCTGGAGTGACTTTTCCGGCTACGAGCAGTACTTC.

This clone turned up a few times. The chain joins TRBV5-4 to TRBJ2-2; 8 positions agree with TRBD1. This CDR3 spans 13 amino acids. Germline CDR1 SGHNT, CDR2 YYREEE (reference sequence). Trimming at V came to 4 bases and at J to 5 bases, leaving 1 base not matched to a gene. The CDR3 nucleotides read TGTGCCAGCAGCCGGACAGGGACCGGGGAGCTGTTTTTT. Amino acid sequence: CASSRTGTGELFF.

The chain is built from TRBV29-1 and TRBJ2-2, with 7 bases that match TRBD1. Germline CDR1 and CDR2: SQVTM and ANQGSEA. The CDR3 runs 14 residues. The J segment lost 1 base and the V segment lost 5 bases, leaving 4 bases of the junction unmatched. CDR3 bases: TGCAGCGTTATCCGACAGGGGAACACCGGGGAGCTGTTTTTT. This codes for CSVIRQGNTGELFF.

This chain uses TRBV28 with TRBJ2-7; tentative D call: TRBD1 (6 bases). This CDR3 has 14 amino acids. V was cut by 6 bases and J by 2 bases, with 14 bases left in between. Germline V gene data show CDR1 as MDHEN and CDR2 as SYDVKM. CDR3 protein: CASRARGSTYEQYF. The DNA of the CDR3 is TGTGCCAGCAGGGCCAGGGGATCCACCTACGAGCAGTACTTC.

This clone showed up just a few times. The chain couples TRBV2 to TRBJ1-1, with D possibly being TRBD1 (5 bases). V was shortened by 6 bases and J by 11 bases, with 13 bases between the two germline ends. The CDR3 consists of 11 residues. The germline CDR1 and CDR2 sequences are SNHLY and FYNNEI. The CDR3 loop reads CASSAGMAAFF. The CDR3 region has the DNA TGTGCCAGCAGCGCAGGGATGGCCGCTTTCTTT.

V and J are TRBV28 and TRBJ1-4; D gene ambiguous. Trimming took 0 bases from V and 4 from J, leaving 6 bases between them. The length of the CDR3 is 14 residues. The germline V gene has CDR1 MDHEN and CDR2 SYDVKM. The CDR3 here is CASSLWARNEKLFF. The CDR3 nucleotides read TGTGCCAGCAGTTTATGGGCCCGTAATGAAAAACTGTTTTTT.

This rearrangement joins TRBV5-4 to TRBJ1-4; unclear D gene. Germline lookup yields CDR1 SGHNT and CDR2 YYREEE (reference sequence). V shed 2 bases and J shed 8 bases, with 10 bases lying between them. This CDR3 region has 13 residues. The CDR3 region has the DNA TGTGCCAGCAGCTTACCGGGGAGCGAAAAACTGTTTTTT. Translated, it gives CASSLPGSEKLFF.

In its sample, this clone was seen a few times. The V call is TRBV6-1, the J call TRBJ2-1; possible D gene TRBD1, 6 bases. Germline V gene lookup returns CDR1 MNHNS and CDR2 SASEGT. The CDR3 contains 15 residues. V was clipped by 7 bases and J by 8 bases, with 21 bases between them. The CDR3 DNA reads as TGTGCCAGCATCCGCCCAGGACAGATCCTCGATGAGCAGTTCTTC. It is translated as CASIRPGQILDEQFF.

V gene TRBV4-3 combines with J gene TRBJ1-1; no reliable D call. This CDR3 is 14 amino acids long. The germline V and J ends were trimmed by 0 bases and 4 bases, with 9 bases remaining between them. Germline CDR1 is LGHNA and CDR2 is YSLEER. The CDR3 sequence is CASSQDTAGTEAFF. The CDR3 bases are TGCGCCAGCAGCCAAGATACAGCAGGCACTGAAGCTTTCTTT.

Notes on this clone: The same CDR3 also results from other DNA sequences found in this sample. The J gene is TRBJ2-3, the V gene TRBV9; D is unclear. V was pared by 0 bases and J by 6 bases, with 5 bases between. Germline CDR1 is SGDLS and CDR2 is YYNGEE. The CDR3 covers 12 residues. The chain's CDR3 is CASSVAGDTQYF. In DNA, the CDR3 is TGTGCCAGCAGCGTAGCCGGGGATACGCAGTATTTT.

The rearrangement links TRBV27 to TRBJ2-5; 10 bases are shared with TRBD2. The V and J ends lost 5 bases and 5 bases, in that order; junction bases with no gene match: 5. The CDR3 sequence is 14 residues long. Germline loops: CDR1 MNHEY, CDR2 SMNVEV (reference sequence). The CDR3, as DNA: TGTGCCAGCAGTAGGGGACTAGCGACGGAGACCCAGTACTTC. Translating it yields CASSRGLATETQYF.